This T cell receptor (beta chain) was sequenced for a study of OX40 agonist ivuxolimab in advanced cancers. Study-wide results and caveats: Researchers did not establish what antigens the expanded peripheral T cells target. Clonal expansion from baseline to week 6 occurred in both CD4+ and CD8+ T cells.

TCRdb's table, derived via immunoSEQ multiplex PCR, lists solely in-frame clones and lacks some. There are tens of thousands of clones in the sample; roughly 87% occur only once, and about 11% lies in the top ten. Germline loops: CDR1 LNHDA, CDR2 SQIVND (reference sequence). Trimming left V 4 bases short and J 6 bases short, with 16 bases between. This CDR3 has 15 residues. Cycle 7 day 1, cycle 4 day 1, and baseline were the timepoints at which blood was sampled. As regards this clone: The antigen is not known.

This chain uses TRBV19 with TRBJ1-5; D unresolved. This specimen consisted of CD4+ or CD8+ T cells sorted from blood, obtained in a trial of the OX40 agonist ivuxolimab. This clonotype originated in an adult with an advanced solid tumor such as melanoma, head and neck, liver or kidney cancer. The CDR3 sequence is CASSTDPSTGQPQHF. The CDR3 DNA reads TGTGCCAGTAGTACTGATCCCTCAACTGGTCAGCCCCAGCATTTT.